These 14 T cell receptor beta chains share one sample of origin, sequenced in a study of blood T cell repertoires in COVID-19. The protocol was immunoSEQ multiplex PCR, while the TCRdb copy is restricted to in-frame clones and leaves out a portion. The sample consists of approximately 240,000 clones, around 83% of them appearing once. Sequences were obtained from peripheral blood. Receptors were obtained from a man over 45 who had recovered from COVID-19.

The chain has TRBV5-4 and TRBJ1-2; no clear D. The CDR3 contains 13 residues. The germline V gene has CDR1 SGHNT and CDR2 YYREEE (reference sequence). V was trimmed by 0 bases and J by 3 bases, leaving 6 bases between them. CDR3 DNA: TGTGCCAGCAGCTTGGACTTGGACTATGGCTACACCTTC. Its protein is CASSLDLDYGYTF.

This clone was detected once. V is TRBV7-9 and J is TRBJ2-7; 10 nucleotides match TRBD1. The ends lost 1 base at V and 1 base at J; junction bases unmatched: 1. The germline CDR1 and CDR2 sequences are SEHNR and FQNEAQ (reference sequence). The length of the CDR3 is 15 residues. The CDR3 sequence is CASSLEGQGSYEQYF. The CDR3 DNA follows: TGTGCCAGCAGCTTAGAGGGACAGGGGTCCTACGAGCAGTACTTC.

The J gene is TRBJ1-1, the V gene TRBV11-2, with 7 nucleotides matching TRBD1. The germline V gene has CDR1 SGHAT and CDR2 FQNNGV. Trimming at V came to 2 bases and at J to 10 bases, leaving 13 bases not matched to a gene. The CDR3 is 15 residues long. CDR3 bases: TGTGCCAGCAGCTTAAGTAGTAGGGGGCAAGAGGGAGCTTTCTTT. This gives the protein CASSLSSRGQEGAFF.

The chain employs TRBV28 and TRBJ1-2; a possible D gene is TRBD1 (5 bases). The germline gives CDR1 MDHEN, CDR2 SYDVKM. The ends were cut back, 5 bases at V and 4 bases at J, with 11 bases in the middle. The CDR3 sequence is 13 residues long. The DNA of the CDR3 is TGTGCCAGCAGTCTGACAGTCCCCTATGGCTACACCTTC. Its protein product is CASSLTVPYGYTF.

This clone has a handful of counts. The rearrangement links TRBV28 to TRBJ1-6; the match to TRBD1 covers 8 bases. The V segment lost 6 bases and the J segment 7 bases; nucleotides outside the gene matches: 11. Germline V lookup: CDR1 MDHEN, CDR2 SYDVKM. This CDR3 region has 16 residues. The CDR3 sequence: CASSPATGVGNSPLHF. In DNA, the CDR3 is TGTGCCAGCAGCCCAGCGACAGGGGTGGGGAATTCACCCCTCCACTTT.

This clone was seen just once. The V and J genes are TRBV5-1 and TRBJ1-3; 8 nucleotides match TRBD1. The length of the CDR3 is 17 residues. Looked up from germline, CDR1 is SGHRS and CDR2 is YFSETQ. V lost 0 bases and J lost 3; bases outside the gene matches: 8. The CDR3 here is CASSLVARQGIGNTIYF. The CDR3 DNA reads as TGCGCCAGCAGCTTGGTCGCGAGACAGGGGATTGGAAACACCATATATTTT.

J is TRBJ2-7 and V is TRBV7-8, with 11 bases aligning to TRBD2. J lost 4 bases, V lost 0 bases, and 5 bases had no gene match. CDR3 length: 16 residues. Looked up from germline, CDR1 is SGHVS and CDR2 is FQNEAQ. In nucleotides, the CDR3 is TGTGCCAGCAGCTTAGCGACTAGCGGGATGGGGTACGAGCAGTACTTC. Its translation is CASSLATSGMGYEQYF.

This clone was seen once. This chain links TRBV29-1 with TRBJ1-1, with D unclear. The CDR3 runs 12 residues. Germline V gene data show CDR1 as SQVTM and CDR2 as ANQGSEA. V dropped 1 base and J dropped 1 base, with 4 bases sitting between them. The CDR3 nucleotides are TGCAGCGTTGAAGGCGGGAACACTGAAGCTTTCTTT. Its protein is CSVEGGNTEAFF. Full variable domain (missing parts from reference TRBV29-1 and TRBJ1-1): SAVISQKPSRDICQRGTSLTIQCQVDSQVTMMFWYRQQPGQSLTLIATANQGSEATYESGFVIDKFPISRPNLTFSTLTVSNMSPEDSSIYLCSVEGGNTEAFFGQGTRLTVV.

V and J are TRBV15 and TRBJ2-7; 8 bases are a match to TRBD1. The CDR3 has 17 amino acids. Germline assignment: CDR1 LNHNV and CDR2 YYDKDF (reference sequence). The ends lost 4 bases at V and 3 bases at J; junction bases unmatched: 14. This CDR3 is CATSTPRGQGAGYEQYF. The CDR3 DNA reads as TGTGCCACCAGCACTCCCAGGGGGCAGGGAGCGGGCTACGAGCAGTACTTC.

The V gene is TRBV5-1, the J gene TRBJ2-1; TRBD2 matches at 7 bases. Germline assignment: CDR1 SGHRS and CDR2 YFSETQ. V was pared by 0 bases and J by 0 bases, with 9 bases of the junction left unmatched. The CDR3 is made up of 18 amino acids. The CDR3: CASSLAGGPLSSYNEQFF. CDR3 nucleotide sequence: TGCGCCAGCAGCTTGGCGGGAGGTCCTCTAAGCTCCTACAATGAGCAGTTCTTC.

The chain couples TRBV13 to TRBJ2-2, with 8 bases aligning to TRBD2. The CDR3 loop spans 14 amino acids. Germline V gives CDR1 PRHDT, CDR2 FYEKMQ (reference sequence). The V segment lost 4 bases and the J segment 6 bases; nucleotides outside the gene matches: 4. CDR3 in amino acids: CASSSGLVPGELFF. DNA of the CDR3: TGTGCCAGCAGCTCGGGACTAGTCCCCGGGGAGCTGTTTTTT.

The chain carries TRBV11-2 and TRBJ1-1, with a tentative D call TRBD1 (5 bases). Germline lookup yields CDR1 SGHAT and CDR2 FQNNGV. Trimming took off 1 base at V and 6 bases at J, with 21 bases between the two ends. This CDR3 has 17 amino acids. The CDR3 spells CASSLVGATRSNAEAFF. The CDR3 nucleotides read TGTGCCAGCAGCTTAGTAGGGGCGACACGGTCGAATGCTGAAGCTTTCTTT.

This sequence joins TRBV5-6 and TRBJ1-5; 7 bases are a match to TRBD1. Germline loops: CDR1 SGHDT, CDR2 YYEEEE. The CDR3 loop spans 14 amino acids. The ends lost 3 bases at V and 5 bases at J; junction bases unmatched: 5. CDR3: CASSSGTEDQPQHF. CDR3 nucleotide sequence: TGTGCCAGCAGCTCCGGGACAGAGGATCAGCCCCAGCATTTT.

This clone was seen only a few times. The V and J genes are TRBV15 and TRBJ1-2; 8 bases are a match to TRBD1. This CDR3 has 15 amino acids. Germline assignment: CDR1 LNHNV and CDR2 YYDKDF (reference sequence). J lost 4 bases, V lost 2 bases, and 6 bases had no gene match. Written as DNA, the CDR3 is TGTGCCACCAGCAGATATCCGGGACAGGCCTATGGCTACACCTTC. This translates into CATSRYPGQAYGYTF. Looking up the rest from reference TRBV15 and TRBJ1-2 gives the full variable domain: DAMVIQNPRYQVTQFGKPVTLSCSQTLNHNVMYWYQQKSSQAPKLLFHYYDKDFNNEADTPDNFQSRRPNTSFCFLDIRSPGLGDTAMYLCATSRYPGQAYGYTFGSGTRLTVV.